This TCR beta chain came from a study of shared clonotypes between healthy human individuals. Selected positively for CCR7 and CD45RO-negative, naive CD8 cells excluded terminally differentiated effector memory CD45RA+ cells. Using immunoSEQ multiplex PCR, the repertoire was profiled, and TCRdb retains in-frame clones only, with some absent. The data hold some 580,000 clones, with roughly 98% observed a single time. V lost 2 bases to trimming and J lost 4 bases; unmatched junction nucleotides: 3. The germline gives CDR1 SNHLY, CDR2 FYNNEI. This CDR3 spans 15 amino acids. The chain links TRBV2 to TRBJ1-1, with 11 bases identical to TRBD1. Sequencing was done on a sample of naive CD8+ T cells sorted from blood. The TCR comes from a man aged 25 to 40 in good health. The CDR3 sequence is CASSERTGGVTEAFF. Written as DNA, the CDR3 is TGTGCCAGCAGTGAAAGGACAGGGGGCGTCACTGAAGCTTTCTTT.